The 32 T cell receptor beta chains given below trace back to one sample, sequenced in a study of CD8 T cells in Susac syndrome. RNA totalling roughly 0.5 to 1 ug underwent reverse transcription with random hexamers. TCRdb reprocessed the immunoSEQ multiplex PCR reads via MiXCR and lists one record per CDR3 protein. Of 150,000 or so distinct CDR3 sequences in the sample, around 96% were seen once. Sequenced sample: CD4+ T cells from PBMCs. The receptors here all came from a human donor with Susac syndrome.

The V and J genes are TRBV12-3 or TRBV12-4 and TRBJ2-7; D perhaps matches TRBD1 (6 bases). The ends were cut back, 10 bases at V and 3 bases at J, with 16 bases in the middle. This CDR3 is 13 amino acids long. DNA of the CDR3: TGTGCCAACGAGACAGGAGAAGGCTACGAGCAGTACTTC. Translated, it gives CANETGEGYEQYF.

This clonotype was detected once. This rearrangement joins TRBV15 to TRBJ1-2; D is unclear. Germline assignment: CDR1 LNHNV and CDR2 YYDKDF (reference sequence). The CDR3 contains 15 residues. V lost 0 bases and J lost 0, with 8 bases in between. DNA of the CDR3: TGTGCCACCAGCAGAGACCAGACCCCTAACTATGGCTACACCTTC. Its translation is CATSRDQTPNYGYTF.

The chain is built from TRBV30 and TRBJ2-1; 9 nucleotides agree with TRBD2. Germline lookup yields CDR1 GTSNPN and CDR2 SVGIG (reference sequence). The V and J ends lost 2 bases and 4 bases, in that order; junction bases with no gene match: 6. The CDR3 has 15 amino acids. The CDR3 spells CAWSLLAGRYNEQFF. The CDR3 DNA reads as TGTGCCTGGAGTCTGCTAGCGGGGAGATACAATGAGCAGTTCTTC.

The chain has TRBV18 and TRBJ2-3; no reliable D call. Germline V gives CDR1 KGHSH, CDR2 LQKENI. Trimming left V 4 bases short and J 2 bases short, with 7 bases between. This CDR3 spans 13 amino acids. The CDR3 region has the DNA TGTGCCAGCTCACTTCCCCTCACAGATACGCAGTATTTT. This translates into CASSLPLTDTQYF.

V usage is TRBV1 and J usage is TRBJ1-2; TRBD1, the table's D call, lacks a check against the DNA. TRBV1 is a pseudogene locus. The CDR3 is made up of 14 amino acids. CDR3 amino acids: CTSSQRTYSIAYTF. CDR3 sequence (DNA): TGCACCAGCAGCCAGAGGACATACTCTATCGCCTACACCTTC.

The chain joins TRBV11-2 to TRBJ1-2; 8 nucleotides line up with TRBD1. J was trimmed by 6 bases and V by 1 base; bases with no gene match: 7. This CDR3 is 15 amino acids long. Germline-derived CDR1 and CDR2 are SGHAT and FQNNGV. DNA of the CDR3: TGTGCCAGCAGCTTAGGTTCAGGGGGCCGAGATGGCTACACCTTC. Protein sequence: CASSLGSGGRDGYTF.

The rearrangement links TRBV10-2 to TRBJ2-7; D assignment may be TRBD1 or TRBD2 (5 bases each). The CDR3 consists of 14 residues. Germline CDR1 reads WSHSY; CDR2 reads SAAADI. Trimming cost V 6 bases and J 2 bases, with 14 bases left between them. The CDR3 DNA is TGCGCCAGCAGCCAGACGAGGGACCCCTACGAGCAGTACGTC. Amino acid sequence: CASSQTRDPYEQYV.

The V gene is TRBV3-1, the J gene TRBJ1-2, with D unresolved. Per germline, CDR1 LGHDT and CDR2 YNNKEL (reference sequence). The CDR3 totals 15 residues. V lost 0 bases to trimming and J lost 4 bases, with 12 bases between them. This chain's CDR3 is CASSQEAGTLYGYTF. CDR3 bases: TGTGCCAGCAGCCAAGAGGCAGGTACCCTCTATGGCTACACCTTC.

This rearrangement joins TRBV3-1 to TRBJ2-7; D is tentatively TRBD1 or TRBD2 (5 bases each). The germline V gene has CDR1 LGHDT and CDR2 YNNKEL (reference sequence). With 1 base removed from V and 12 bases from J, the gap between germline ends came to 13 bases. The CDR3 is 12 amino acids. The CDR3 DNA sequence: TGTGCCAGCAGCCAAGTGTTGGGGGATCTGTACTTC. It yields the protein CASSQVLGDLYF.

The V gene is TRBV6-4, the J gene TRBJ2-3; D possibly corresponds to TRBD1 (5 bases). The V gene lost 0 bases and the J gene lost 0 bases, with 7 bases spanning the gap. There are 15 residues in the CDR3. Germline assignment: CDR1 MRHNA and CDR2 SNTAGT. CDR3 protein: CASSDSDTSTDTQYF. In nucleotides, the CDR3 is TGTGCCAGCAGTGACTCGGACACCAGCACAGATACGCAGTATTTT.

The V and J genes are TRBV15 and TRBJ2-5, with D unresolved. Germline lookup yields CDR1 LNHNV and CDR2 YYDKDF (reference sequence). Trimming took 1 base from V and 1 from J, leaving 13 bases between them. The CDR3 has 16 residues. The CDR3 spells CATSRGLSRSQETQYF. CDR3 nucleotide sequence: TGTGCCACCAGCAGAGGCCTCTCTAGGTCCCAAGAGACCCAGTACTTC.

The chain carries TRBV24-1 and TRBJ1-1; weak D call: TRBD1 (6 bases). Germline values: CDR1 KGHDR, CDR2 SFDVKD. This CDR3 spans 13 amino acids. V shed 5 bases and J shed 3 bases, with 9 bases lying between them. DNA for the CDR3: TGTGCCACCAGTGGAGGGGGGGACACTGAAGCTTTCTTT. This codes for CATSGGGDTEAFF.

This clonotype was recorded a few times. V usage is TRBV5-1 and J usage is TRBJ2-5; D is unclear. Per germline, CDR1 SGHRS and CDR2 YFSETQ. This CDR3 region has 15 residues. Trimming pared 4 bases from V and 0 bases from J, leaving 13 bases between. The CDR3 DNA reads TGCGCCAGCAGCCCCGGTGGGCTGTACCAAGAGACCCAGTACTTC. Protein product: CASSPGGLYQETQYF.

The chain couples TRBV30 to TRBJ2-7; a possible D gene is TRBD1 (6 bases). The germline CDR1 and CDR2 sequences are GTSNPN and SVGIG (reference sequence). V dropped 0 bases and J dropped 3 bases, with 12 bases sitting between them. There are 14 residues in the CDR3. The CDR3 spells CAWSVLGRGYEQYF. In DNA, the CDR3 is TGTGCCTGGAGTGTACTAGGCAGGGGCTACGAGCAGTACTTC. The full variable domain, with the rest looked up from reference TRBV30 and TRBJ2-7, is SQTIHQWPATLVQPVGSPLSLECTVEGTSNPNLYWYRQAAGRGLQLLFYSVGIGQISSEVPQNLSASRPQDRQFILSSKKLLLSDSGFYLCAWSVLGRGYEQYFGPGTRLTVT.

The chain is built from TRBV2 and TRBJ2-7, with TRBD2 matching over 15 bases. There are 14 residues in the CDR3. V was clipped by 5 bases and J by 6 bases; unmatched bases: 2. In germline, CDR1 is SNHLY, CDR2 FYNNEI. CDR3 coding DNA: TGTGCCAGCAGTCGGGGACTAGCGGGAGGCGAGCAGTACTTC. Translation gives CASSRGLAGGEQYF.

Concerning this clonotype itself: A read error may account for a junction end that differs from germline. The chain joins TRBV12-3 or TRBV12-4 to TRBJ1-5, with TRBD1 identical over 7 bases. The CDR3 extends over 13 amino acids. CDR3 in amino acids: CASRGASNQPQHF. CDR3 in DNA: TGTGCAAGCAGGGGGGCCAGTAATCAGCCCCAGCATTTT.

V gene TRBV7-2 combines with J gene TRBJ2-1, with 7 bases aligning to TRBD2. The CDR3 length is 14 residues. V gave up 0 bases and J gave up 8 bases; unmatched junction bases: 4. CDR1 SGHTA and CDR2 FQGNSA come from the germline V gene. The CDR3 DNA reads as TGTGCCAGCAGCTTAGCCGGGACTACGGATGAGCAGTTCTTC. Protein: CASSLAGTTDEQFF.

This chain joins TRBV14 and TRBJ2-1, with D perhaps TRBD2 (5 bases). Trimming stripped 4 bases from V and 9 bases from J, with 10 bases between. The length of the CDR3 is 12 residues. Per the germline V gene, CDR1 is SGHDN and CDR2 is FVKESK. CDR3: CASSPTRIEQFF. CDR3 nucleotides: TGTGCCAGCAGCCCAACTAGAATTGAGCAGTTCTTC.

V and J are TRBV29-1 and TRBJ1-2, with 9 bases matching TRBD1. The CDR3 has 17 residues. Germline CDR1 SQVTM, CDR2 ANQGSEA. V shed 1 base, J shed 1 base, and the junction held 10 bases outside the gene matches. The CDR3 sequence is CSVEGGAGTGLNYGYTF. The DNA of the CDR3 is TGCAGCGTTGAAGGAGGGGCCGGGACAGGGCTTAACTATGGCTACACCTTC.

The CDR3 region has the DNA TGTGCCAGCAGCTTATGCGCAAATGAAGCTTTCTTT. The encoded protein is CASSLCANEAFF. The chain joins TRBV7-4 to TRBJ1-1; no reliable D call. This CDR3 has 12 residues. V lost 2 bases, J lost 7 bases, and 8 bases lay in between. CDR1 SGHVT and CDR2 SQSDAQ come from the germline V gene.

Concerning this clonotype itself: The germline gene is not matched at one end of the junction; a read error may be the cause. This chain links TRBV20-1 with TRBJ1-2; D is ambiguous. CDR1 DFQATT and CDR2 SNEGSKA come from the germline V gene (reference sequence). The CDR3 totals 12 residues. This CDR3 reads CSARGSSGGYTF. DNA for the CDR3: TGCAGTGCGAGAGGTAGTAGTGGCGGCTACACCTTC.

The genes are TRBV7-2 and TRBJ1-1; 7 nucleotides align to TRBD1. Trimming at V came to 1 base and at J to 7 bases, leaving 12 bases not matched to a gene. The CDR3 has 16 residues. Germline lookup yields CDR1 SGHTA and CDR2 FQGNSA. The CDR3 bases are TGTGCCAGCAGCTTAGGAAGTAAGGGGGCGCTGGGTGAAGCTTTCTTT. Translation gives CASSLGSKGALGEAFF.

The CDR3 reads CASSQLAGSSSGANVLTF. CDR3 sequence (DNA): TGCGCCAGCAGCCAGTTGGCAGGGAGTTCGTCTGGGGCCAACGTCCTGACTTTC. The chain joins TRBV4-3 to TRBJ2-6; D could derive from TRBD1 or TRBD2 (5 bases each). From germline, CDR1 is LGHNA and CDR2 YSLEER. There are 18 residues in the CDR3. V lost 3 bases and J 1 base, leaving 16 bases between the germline ends.

The CDR3 DNA reads as TGTGCCAGCAGAGGAGAACAGGGGGCGAGAACTGAAGCTTTCTTT. The encoded protein is CASRGEQGARTEAFF. The chain employs TRBV28 and TRBJ1-1; 9 nucleotides agree with TRBD1. The V and J ends lost 6 bases and 5 bases, in that order; junction bases with no gene match: 10. This CDR3 contains 15 residues. Germline values: CDR1 MDHEN, CDR2 SYDVKM.

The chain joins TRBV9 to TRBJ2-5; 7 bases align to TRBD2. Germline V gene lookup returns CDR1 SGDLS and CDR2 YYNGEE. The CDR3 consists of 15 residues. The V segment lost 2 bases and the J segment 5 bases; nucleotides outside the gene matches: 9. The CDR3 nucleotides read TGTGCCAGCAGCGTGCGGGGGTTTAAGACGGAGACCCAGTACTTC. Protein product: CASSVRGFKTETQYF.

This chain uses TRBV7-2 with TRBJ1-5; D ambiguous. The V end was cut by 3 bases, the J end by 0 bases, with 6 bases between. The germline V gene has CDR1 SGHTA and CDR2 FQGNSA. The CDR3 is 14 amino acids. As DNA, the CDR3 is TGTGCCAGCAGCTTGGGTGTTAGCAATCAGCCCCAGCATTTT. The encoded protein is CASSLGVSNQPQHF.

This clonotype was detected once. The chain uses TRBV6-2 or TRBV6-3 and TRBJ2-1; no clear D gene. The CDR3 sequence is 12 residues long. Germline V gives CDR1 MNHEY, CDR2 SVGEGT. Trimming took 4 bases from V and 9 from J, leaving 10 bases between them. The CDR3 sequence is CASSLGRAEQFF. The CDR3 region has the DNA TGTGCCAGCAGTTTGGGCAGAGCTGAGCAGTTCTTC.

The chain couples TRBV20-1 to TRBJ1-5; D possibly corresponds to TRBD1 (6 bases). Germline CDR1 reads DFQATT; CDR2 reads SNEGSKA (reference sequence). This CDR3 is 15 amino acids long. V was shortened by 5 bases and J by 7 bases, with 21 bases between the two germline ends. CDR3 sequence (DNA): TGCAGTGCTTACCGACCGTCAGGGGCTGAGCAGCCCCAGCATTTT. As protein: CSAYRPSGAEQPQHF.

CDR3 coding DNA: TGCAGCCAAGGACTGCTCCAAGAGACCCAGTACTTC. The encoded protein is CSQGLLQETQYF. The V and J genes are TRBV20-1 and TRBJ2-5, with TRBD2 as a possible D gene (5 bases). The CDR3 length is 12 residues. CDR1 is DFQATT and CDR2 is SNEGSKA in the germline V gene (reference sequence).

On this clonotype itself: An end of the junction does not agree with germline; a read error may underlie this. The CDR3 DNA reads TGCAGCGTTGAAGCGGAACGGGACGACGCCCACTTC. It yields the protein CSVEAERDDAHF. This chain uses TRBV29-1 with TRBJ2-5; D tentatively reads TRBD1 or TRBD2 (5 bases each). Per the germline V gene, CDR1 is SQVTM and CDR2 is ANQGSEA. The CDR3 is 12 amino acids.

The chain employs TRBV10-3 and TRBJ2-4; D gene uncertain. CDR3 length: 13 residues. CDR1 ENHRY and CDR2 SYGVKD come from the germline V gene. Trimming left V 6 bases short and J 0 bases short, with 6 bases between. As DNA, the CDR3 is TGTGCCATCAGCTCGGAAGCCAAAAACATTCAGTACTTC. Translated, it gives CAISSEAKNIQYF.

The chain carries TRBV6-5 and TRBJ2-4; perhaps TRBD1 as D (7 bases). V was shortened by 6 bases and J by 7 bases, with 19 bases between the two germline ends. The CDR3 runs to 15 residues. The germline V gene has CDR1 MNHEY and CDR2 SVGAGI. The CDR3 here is CASRSTGAAGNIQYF. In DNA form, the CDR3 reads TGTGCCAGCAGAAGCACAGGGGCTGCGGGGAACATTCAGTACTTC.